Sequencing of this T cell receptor beta chain was carried out in a study of cytomegalovirus exposure and HLA in healthy donors. General study points: In a later analysis, 17,000 or so TCR beta sequences were associated with HLA alleles at 0.05 false discovery rate. An analysis was carried out later, and it reportedly showed fewer N-insertions in an Asian-associated ancestry cluster than the approximately 700-donor mean. Among TCR beta chains, those listed as cytomegalovirus-associated numbered over 150. A later analysis linked a missense variant in DCLRE1C to the trimming of TCR beta V and J genes.

Germline V gene sequence: CDR1 SQVTM, CDR2 ANQGSEA. Trimming stripped 2 bases from V and 9 bases from J, with 16 bases between. The CDR3 is 13 residues long. As regards this clone: What it recognizes is unknown.

The PCR employed 60 Vbeta primers together with 13 Jbeta primers. The repertoire was sequenced with immunoSEQ multiplex PCR; TCRdb's copy has only in-frame clones and lacks some. In the table there are 180,000 or so clones, roughly four fifths of which are singletons. This clonotype originated in a boy between 2 and 10 years old in good health and CMV-seronegative. Sequencing was performed on PBMCs. This chain joins TRBV29-1 and TRBJ1-1; a weak D match, TRBD1 (5 bases). The CDR3 is CSVEPRINRKAFF. In DNA, the CDR3 is TGCAGCGTTGAACCCAGGATAAACAGGAAAGCTTTCTTT.